The T cell receptor beta chain under discussion was sequenced for a study of blood T cells in healthy people across ages. Study-wide results and limits: Naive T cell percentage and TCR beta diversity correlated strongly.

Combining a sample-barcoded 5' primer with a J-beta primer mix, a second PCR ran for roughly 7 to 12 cycles. TCRdb re-analysed the 5' RACE reads in MiXCR, keeping a single row per CDR3 protein. The sample contains about 1.6 million distinct CDR3 sequences, roughly 32% of which appear only once. As to this clonotype: Its antigen is not known. Sequence at one end of the junction differs from germline and may be a read error.

The TCR originated in a woman in her 30s in good health. Sequencing was performed on blood.

CDR3 DNA: TGTGCCAGCAGCCAAGATCTGTCGGGAAGCTCCTACAATGGGCAGTTCTTC. It translates to CASSQDLSGSSYNGQFF. V gene TRBV3-1 combines with J gene TRBJ2-1, with D maybe TRBD2 (5 bases). The CDR3 has 17 amino acids. Per the germline V gene, CDR1 is LGHDT and CDR2 is YNNKEL (reference sequence).